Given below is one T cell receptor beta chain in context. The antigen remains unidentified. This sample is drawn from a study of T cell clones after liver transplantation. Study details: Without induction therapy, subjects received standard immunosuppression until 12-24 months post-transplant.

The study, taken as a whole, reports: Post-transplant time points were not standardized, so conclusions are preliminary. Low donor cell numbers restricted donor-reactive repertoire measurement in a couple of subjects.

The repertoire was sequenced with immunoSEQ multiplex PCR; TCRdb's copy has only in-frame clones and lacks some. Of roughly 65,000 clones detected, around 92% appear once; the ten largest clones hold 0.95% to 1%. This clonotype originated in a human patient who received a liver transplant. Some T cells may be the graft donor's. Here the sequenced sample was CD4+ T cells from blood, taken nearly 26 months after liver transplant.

This CDR3 reads CASSLHYEQYF. CDR3 DNA: TGTGCCAGCAGCTTACACTACGAGCAGTACTTC. The chain has TRBV7-9 and TRBJ2-7; D remains ambiguous. V lost 2 bases to trimming and J lost 3 bases, with 2 bases between them. Germline V CDR1 and CDR2: SEHNR, FQNEAQ (reference sequence). The CDR3 has 11 residues. Combining the CDR3 with reference TRBV7-9 and TRBJ2-7 gives the whole variable domain DTGVSQNPRHKITKRGQNVTFRCDPISEHNRLYWYRQTLGQGPEFLTYFQNEAQLEKSRLLSDRFSAERPKGSFSTLEIQRTEQGDSAMYLCASSLHYEQYFGPGTRLTVT.